The 32 T cell receptor beta chains given below trace back to one sample, sequenced in a study of T cells in Graves' hyperthyroidism and ophthalmopathy. Amplification of TCR beta CDR3 regions was performed using RNA transcripts as template. HTBI primers drove first-round RT-PCR of the TCR CDR3. Using its own MiXCR run on the multiplex PCR reads, TCRdb lists one record per CDR3 protein. The sample yields around 610,000 distinct CDR3 sequences, over 12% seen once. The material sequenced was blood. These receptors were taken from a middle-aged woman with Graves' ophthalmopathy.

This clonotype came up many times. V and J are TRBV19 and TRBJ2-4; D possibly corresponds to TRBD1 (5 bases). The CDR3 extends over 14 amino acids. CDR1 is LNHDA, CDR2 SQIVND, per germline (reference sequence). V was clipped by 7 bases and J by 4 bases, with 14 bases between them. The CDR3 coding sequence is TGTGCCAGTAAGGTCGCGACAGAGAAAAACATTCAGTACTTC. This gives the protein CASKVATEKNIQYF.

This clonotype has at least ten counts. V usage is TRBV2 and J usage is TRBJ2-5; 7 bases map to TRBD2. Trimming at V came to 2 bases and at J to 5 bases, leaving 5 bases not matched to a gene. Germline V gene sequence: CDR1 SNHLY, CDR2 FYNNEI. The CDR3 length is 14 residues. The CDR3 sequence is CASSESGGTETQYF. CDR3 nucleotides: TGTGCCAGCAGTGAATCCGGGGGGACGGAGACCCAGTACTTC.

This clonotype occurred many times. V is TRBV28 and J is TRBJ2-5; no clear D gene. Trimming removed 3 bases at V and 3 bases at J, with 8 bases between. CDR1 and CDR2 (germline): MDHEN, SYDVKM. This CDR3 comprises 13 residues. The DNA for the CDR3 is TGTGCCAGCAGTTTCGCAGCTAAAGAGACCCAGTACTTC. Translated, it gives CASSFAAKETQYF.

In this sample, this clonotype turned up many times. The chain links TRBV12-3 or TRBV12-4 to TRBJ2-7; TRBD1 matches 7 bases. Unmatched junction bases numbered 11, after V lost 6 bases and J lost 3 bases. This CDR3 spans 15 amino acids. The CDR3 region has the DNA TGTGCCAGCAGCTCATCGTCACAGGGGTTCTACGAGCAGTACTTC. It specifies CASSSSSQGFYEQYF.

This clonotype appeared many times. V gene TRBV20-1 combines with J gene TRBJ2-7; 13 positions agree with TRBD2. CDR1 DFQATT and CDR2 SNEGSKA come from the germline V gene (reference sequence). Germline trimming cut 0 bases from V and 6 bases from J; bases unmatched to any gene: 8. The CDR3 length is 16 residues. In nucleotides, the CDR3 is TGCAGTGCTAGAGATTACGGGACTAGCGGGAAACTCGAGCAGTACTTC. As protein: CSARDYGTSGKLEQYF.

This clonotype was seen ten or more times. CDR3 nucleotide sequence: TGTGCCAGCAGTTTTCGACAGAATAACTATGGCTACACCTTC. Translation: CASSFRQNNYGYTF. The chain carries TRBV12-3 or TRBV12-4 and TRBJ1-2; tentatively, D is TRBD1 (5 bases). The CDR3 loop spans 14 amino acids. V dropped 3 bases and J dropped 1 base, with 9 bases sitting between them.

This clonotype has at least ten counts. This chain joins TRBV28 and TRBJ1-5; no reliable D call. Trimming stripped 6 bases from V and 7 bases from J, with 10 bases between. This CDR3 region has 12 residues. Looked up from germline, CDR1 is MDHEN and CDR2 is SYDVKM. The CDR3: CASSLLGQPQHF. The CDR3 DNA reads as TGTGCCAGCAGCCTACTTGGGCAGCCCCAGCATTTT.

This clonotype has at least ten counts. The genes are TRBV5-1 and TRBJ1-1; weak D call: TRBD1 (5 bases). The CDR3 is made up of 13 amino acids. The V end lost 4 bases, the J end lost 3 bases, and 10 bases lay between the germline ends. Germline loops: CDR1 SGHRS, CDR2 YFSETQ. The CDR3 loop reads CASSKTDHTEAFF. The CDR3 nucleotides read TGCGCCAGCAGCAAGACAGACCACACTGAAGCTTTCTTT.

This clonotype was recorded many times. V usage is TRBV12-3 or TRBV12-4 and J usage is TRBJ2-2; D gene uncertain. This CDR3 spans 18 amino acids. V was pared by 6 bases and J by 4 bases, with 24 bases between. The chain's CDR3 is CASSVPYSRARFTGELFF. For the CDR3, the DNA is TGTGCCAGCAGCGTTCCCTACTCACGTGCCCGGTTCACCGGGGAGCTGTTTTTT.

This clonotype was seen at least ten times. The V and J genes are TRBV6-1 and TRBJ2-2; 8 bases fit TRBD2. The ends lost 5 bases at V and 1 base at J; junction bases unmatched: 3. This CDR3 region has 15 residues. Germline CDR1 reads MNHNS; CDR2 reads SASEGT. CDR3 protein: CASSLAGENTGELFF. In DNA form, the CDR3 reads TGTGCCAGCAGTCTAGCGGGCGAGAACACCGGGGAGCTGTTTTTT.

In its sample, this clonotype was seen many times. V gene TRBV20-1 combines with J gene TRBJ2-1, with 7 bases matching TRBD2. The CDR3 totals 16 residues. Germline V gene lookup returns CDR1 DFQATT and CDR2 SNEGSKA (reference sequence). J was trimmed by 2 bases and V by 0 bases; bases with no gene match: 7. The CDR3 nucleotides are TGCAGTGCTAGAGAATGGGAGGGAGGGGCCTACAATGAGCAGTTCTTC. Its translation: CSAREWEGGAYNEQFF.

This clonotype was recorded many times. V usage is TRBV28 and J usage is TRBJ1-1; no firm D call. Germline assignment: CDR1 MDHEN and CDR2 SYDVKM. Trimming stripped 2 bases from V and 1 base from J, with 8 bases between. The length of the CDR3 is 14 residues. CDR3 sequence (DNA): TGTGCCAGCAGTTTAGTCAGAGGGAACACTGAAGCTTTCTTT. This encodes CASSLVRGNTEAFF. The entire variable domain, with the rest obtained from reference TRBV28 and TRBJ1-1, is as follows: DVKVTQSSRYLVKRTGEKVFLECVQDMDHENMFWYRQDPGLGLRLIYFSYDVKMKEKGDIPEGYSVSREKKERFSLILESASTNQTSMYLCASSLVRGNTEAFFGQGTRLTVV.

As to this clonotype: A much more abundant neighbour one base away suggests this may be a read error. V and J are TRBV12-3 or TRBV12-4 and TRBJ2-7; 8 nucleotides line up with TRBD2. CDR3 length equals 14 residues. In DNA, the CDR3 is TGTGCCAACAGTCCGGGGACTAGGAGGGGAGGGCAGTACTTC. This codes for CANSPGTRRGGQYF.

The genes are TRBV20-1 and TRBJ1-3; TRBD1 is a possible D gene (6 bases). Germline CDR1 DFQATT, CDR2 SNEGSKA (reference sequence). This CDR3 spans 17 amino acids. V gave up 3 bases and J gave up 0 bases, with 18 bases separating them. The DNA for the CDR3 is TGCAGTGCTAGCAAATCCGGGACAACAAGCTCTGGAAACACCATATATTTT. Translating gives CSASKSGTTSSGNTIYF.

To note about this clonotype: This may arise from a read error, as a much more abundant clone is one base away. V usage is TRBV9 and J usage is TRBJ1-3; D is undetermined. Per germline, CDR1 SGDLS and CDR2 YYNGEE. The CDR3 is made up of 14 amino acids. The CDR3, as DNA: TGTGCCGGCAGCGTAGCGTTCGGTGGAAACACCATATATTTT. This sequence encodes CAGSVAFGGNTIYF.

This clonotype occurred a few times. CDR3 sequence (DNA): TGTGCCTGGAGTGTTTGGGGCGATGGCTACACCTTC. Its translation is CAWSVWGDGYTF. The V call is TRBV30, the J call TRBJ1-2, with a possible D match to TRBD1 (5 bases). This CDR3 is 12 amino acids long. V was pared by 0 bases and J by 6 bases, with 8 bases between. The germline CDR1 and CDR2 sequences are GTSNPN and SVGIG (reference sequence).

This chain links TRBV27 with TRBJ1-5; 9 nucleotides match TRBD1. This CDR3 is built from 14 residues. CDR1 and CDR2 from the germline V gene are MNHEY and SMNVEV (reference sequence). Unmatched junction bases numbered 2, after V lost 6 bases and J lost 2 bases. CDR3 nucleotides: TGTGCCAGCAGACAGGGGGCTGGCAATCAGCCCCAGCATTTT. This sequence encodes CASRQGAGNQPQHF.

This chain uses TRBV19 with TRBJ1-1; D is ambiguous. CDR3 length equals 14 residues. Trimming left V 6 bases short and J 1 base short, with 12 bases between. Germline loops: CDR1 LNHDA, CDR2 SQIVND (reference sequence). In DNA form, the CDR3 reads TGTGCCAGTAGGCCGCGGTCCGAGAACACTGAAGCTTTCTTT. This translates into CASRPRSENTEAFF.

V usage is TRBV27 and J usage is TRBJ2-6; 7 positions agree with TRBD1. CDR3 size: 15 residues. Germline V gene lookup returns CDR1 MNHEY and CDR2 SMNVEV (reference sequence). V was clipped by 6 bases and J by 0 bases; unmatched bases: 2. The CDR3 nucleotides are TGTGCCAGCAGGGGACAGCGCTCTGGGGCCAACGTCCTGACTTTC. Translating gives CASRGQRSGANVLTF.

This clonotype was seen many times. J is TRBJ1-1 and V is TRBV12-3 or TRBV12-4; TRBD1 aligns across 9 bases. The V and J ends lost 7 bases and 4 bases, in that order; junction bases with no gene match: 16. The CDR3 contains 17 residues. CDR3 in amino acids: CASMEGQGDVSITEAFF. CDR3 DNA: TGTGCCAGCATGGAGGGACAGGGAGACGTTAGTATCACTGAAGCTTTCTTT.

This clonotype was seen at least ten times. The V and J genes are TRBV6-1 and TRBJ2-7; 8 bases align to TRBD2. The trim removed 8 bases at V and 0 bases at J, leaving 9 bases unmatched. The CDR3 contains 15 residues. CDR1 is MNHNS, CDR2 SASEGT, per germline. As DNA, the CDR3 is TGTGCCAGCGGTCCTGGCGGGAGGTCCTCCTACGAGCAGTACTTC. It is translated as CASGPGGRSSYEQYF.

This clonotype has a count of ten or more. The chain recombines TRBV5-6 with TRBJ2-5; possible D gene TRBD1, 5 bases. CDR1 is SGHDT, CDR2 YYEEEE, per germline. The CDR3 contains 15 residues. V shed 1 base and J shed 1 base, with 11 bases lying between them. The CDR3 DNA follows: TGTGCCAGCAGCTTGCTCTCCAGGGTCCAAGAGACCCAGTACTTC. Translation gives CASSLLSRVQETQYF.

This clonotype has ten or more counts. V is TRBV28 and J is TRBJ1-5; D may be TRBD1 (6 bases). CDR1 and CDR2 from the germline V gene are MDHEN and SYDVKM. The CDR3 is made up of 15 amino acids. Trimming cost V 5 bases and J 0 bases, with 11 bases left between them. The CDR3 spells CASSAGQNSNQPQHF. The CDR3 nucleotides are TGTGCCAGCAGTGCGGGACAAAATAGCAATCAGCCCCAGCATTTT.

CDR3 loop: CASSQDQLAGYEQYF. The CDR3 DNA reads as TGCGCCAGCAGCCAAGATCAACTAGCTGGCTACGAGCAGTACTTC. The rearrangement uses TRBV4-1 and TRBJ2-7; TRBD2 might be the D (6 bases). This CDR3 is 15 amino acids long. From germline, CDR1 is MGHRA and CDR2 YSYEKL. V was shortened by 0 bases and J by 3 bases, with 12 bases between the two germline ends.

This clonotype was observed at least ten times. The chain carries TRBV29-1 and TRBJ1-1, with D unresolved. CDR1 and CDR2 from the germline V gene are SQVTM and ANQGSEA. The ends were cut back, 7 bases at V and 1 base at J, with 10 bases in the middle. This CDR3 is 12 amino acids long. The CDR3 protein is CSATNQNTEAFF. The CDR3 bases are TGCAGCGCAACTAACCAGAACACTGAAGCTTTCTTT.

The chain recombines TRBV20-1 with TRBJ1-5; D perhaps matches TRBD1 (5 bases). CDR1 and CDR2 (germline): DFQATT, SNEGSKA (reference sequence). The CDR3 contains 15 residues. V lost 3 bases and J 3 bases, leaving 15 bases between the germline ends. The CDR3 bases are TGCAGTGCTAGCCCCCCGAGGGGCCCCAATCAGCCCCAGCATTTT. Protein product: CSASPPRGPNQPQHF.

This clonotype was counted many times. V and J are TRBV6-1 and TRBJ2-5; possible D gene TRBD1, 6 bases. The CDR3 loop spans 13 amino acids. The V end was cut by 6 bases, the J end by 4 bases, with 12 bases between. Germline V gene lookup returns CDR1 MNHNS and CDR2 SASEGT. CDR3 DNA: TGTGCCAGCAGGTCCCTAGGGGGAGAGACCCAGTACTTC. It translates to CASRSLGGETQYF.

The V call is TRBV5-1, the J call TRBJ2-7; no reliable D call. Between the trimmed V and J ends, which lost 2 bases and 5 bases, there was a span of 14 bases. The CDR3 runs 14 residues. Germline values: CDR1 SGHRS, CDR2 YFSETQ. CDR3 DNA sequence: TGCGCCAGCAGCTTAGGTCCTCTAAGCGACGAGCAGTACTTC. This sequence encodes CASSLGPLSDEQYF.

This clonotype was detected ten times or more. The chain combines TRBV12-3 or TRBV12-4 with TRBJ2-7, with 10 bases fitting TRBD1. The CDR3 has 15 residues. Unmatched junction bases numbered 4, after V lost 5 bases and J lost 0 bases. This chain's CDR3 is CASSNRDRGSYEQYF. The CDR3 coding sequence is TGTGCCAGCAGTAACCGGGACAGGGGCTCCTACGAGCAGTACTTC.

This chain links TRBV19 with TRBJ1-3; D unresolved. With 5 bases removed from V and 2 bases from J, the gap between germline ends came to 10 bases. CDR1 and CDR2 from the germline V gene are LNHDA and SQIVND (reference sequence). This CDR3 contains 14 residues. CDR3: CASSPGVTGNTIYF. The CDR3 DNA sequence: TGTGCCAGTAGTCCCGGTGTAACTGGAAACACCATATATTTT.

There are many counts of this clonotype. The V and J genes are TRBV11-2 and TRBJ2-7; 9 bases match TRBD1. Germline CDR1 SGHAT, CDR2 FQNNGV. V was pared by 2 bases and J by 3 bases, with 11 bases of the junction left unmatched. The CDR3 sequence is 17 residues long. Here the CDR3 DNA reads TGTGCCAGCAGCTTAAAGGGACAGGGCTACGAGGGCTACGAGCAGTACTTC. This gives the protein CASSLKGQGYEGYEQYF. Full variable domain (rest looked up from reference TRBV11-2 and TRBJ2-7): EAGVAQSPRYKIIEKRQSVAFWCNPISGHATLYWYQQILGQGPKLLIQFQNNGVVDDSQLPKDRFSAERLKGVDSTLKIQPAKLEDSAVYLCASSLKGQGYEGYEQYFGPGTRLTVT.

This clonotype was detected many times. The V call is TRBV19, the J call TRBJ2-2, with D unclear. The CDR3 has 16 residues. Between the trimmed V and J ends, which lost 3 bases and 4 bases, there was a span of 15 bases. The germline V gene has CDR1 LNHDA and CDR2 SQIVND (reference sequence). The CDR3 sequence is CASSILQVMVTGELFF. The CDR3 nucleotides read TGTGCCAGTAGTATTTTGCAGGTCATGGTCACCGGGGAGCTGTTTTTT.